This TCR beta chain was identified in a study of CXCR3-negative and CXCR3-positive naive CD8 T cells (dated by TCRdb to about 2019). For the study in its entirety: About 150 million TRB reads were obtained in total, roughly 1.5 +/- 0.3 million reads per library. Data from 11 donors, pooled across two independent experiments, went into the diversity and physicochemical repertoire analyses. Naive subsets from about 5 donors and memory cells from 3 donors were included in the TRBV-TRBJ cluster analysis. Results and caveats for the whole study, not just this receptor: Because surface CD5, which has been linked to self-reactivity in mice, was comparable between naive subsets, TCR interaction strength was also inferred from TRB CDR3 physicochemical properties. TRB CDR3s from CXCR3-positive naive cells showed higher hydrophobicity (lower Kidera factor 4), lower energy, and higher strength and volume indices than CXCR3-negative naive cells. Both naive subsets had comparably high repertoire diversity, while memory CD8+ T cells had much lower repertoire diversity. Within the same donor, TRBV-TRBJ usage looked similar between naive CXCR3-negative and CXCR3-positive cells, but memory cells had distinct patterns. CXCR3 expression partially decreased after cryopreservation, so most assays used freshly isolated PBMCs.

Reads for this sample came from a NextSeq 550. The Human TCR Profiling Kit (MiLaboratory) was used to prepare UMI-labeled 5' RACE TRB cDNA libraries. The full amount of extracted RNA was used for cDNA synthesis, and the full amount of resulting cDNA was used for PCR amplification. Libraries were prepared in parallel with an identical number of PCR cycles. The paper's processing steps were these. MIGEC and MiXCR extracted about 53,000 +/- 10,000 unique UMI-labeled TRB cDNA molecules per library, requiring at least two reads per UMI. An average of roughly 40,000 +/- 10,000 functional in-frame TRB CDR3 nucleotide clonotypes without stop codons was found per library. Diversity metrics, including normalized Shannon-Wiener and Chao1, were computed in VDJtools after downsampling to 5000 UMI-labeled TRB molecules per sample. For the central five CDR3 residues, VDJtools calculated physicochemical properties weighted by clonotype size, namely interaction energy, strength, volume and Kidera factor 4. TCRdb reprocessed the reads and assigns one entry to each CDR3 protein sequence, leaving out DNA. These V and J calls rely on TCRdb rather than the paper's analysis. The table held for this sample gives about 98,000 distinct CDR3 sequences. Jointly, the top ten make up around 1% of the sample.

For every CD8+ T cell subset, over 250,000 cells were flow-sorted straight into RLT lysis buffer, and each subset was sorted in triplicate. To keep memory contaminants out, a stringent definition of naive CD8+ T cells was applied: CD45RO-CCR7+CD27+CD95-. Peripheral blood mononuclear cells were isolated from buffy coats by standard density gradient centrifugation. A FACSAria III was used to flow-sort naive CD8+ T cells into CXCR3-negative and CXCR3-positive populations. An RNeasy Mini Kit was used to extract total RNA from the sorted cells. A remark on this clonotype: There is no known antigen for this receptor.

The CDR3, from cysteine to phenylalanine, totals 15 residues. The DNA sequence is not available. CDR1 and CDR2 (SEHNR, FQNEAQ) derive from the germline V gene (reference sequence). Recombination joined TRBV7-9 with TRBJ1-2. The sample was naive CXCR3+ CD8+ T cells from blood. The sample's cell subset or site, from its label and the paper: CD45RO-CCR7+CD27+CD95- naive CD8+ T cells expressing CXCR3 (TNR3+). The TCR sequence derives from a human donor in good health. Some clones in this sample may be carry-over from other donors' samples. The CDR3 sequence is CASSLAFGGPEGYTF.